A selection of T cell receptor beta chains follows, all from one sample in a study of T cell responses to AZD1222 COVID-19 vaccine. Repertoires were generated with immunoSEQ multiplex PCR, while TCRdb's copy carries only in-frame clones and drops some. Of tens of thousands of clones in the sample, roughly nine tenths are singletons; the top ten hold roughly 5.2%. Source: peripheral blood, taken 28 days after the second AZD1222 dose. The receptors were sampled from an adult who received the AZD1222 COVID-19 vaccine. Each CDR3 is given with its conserved first and last residue. The order of the fields is D gene, clone size, V gene, J gene, CDR3 DNA, CDR3 protein. D genes are given only for firm matches. For some rows the clone size is stated as once, few or many, or as a class when expanded; others skip it.

NA	NA	TRBV28	TRBJ1-2	TGTGCCAGCCGGGACGGAGAGAACTATGGCTACACCTTC	CASRDGENYGYTF
TRBD1	NA	TRBV18	TRBJ1-4	TGTGCCAGCTCACCTCGGACAGGGAACAATGAAAAACTGTTTTTT	CASSPRTGNNEKLFF
TRBD1	NA	TRBV14	TRBJ2-5	TGTGCCAGCAGCCAGCCGGGACAGGGGGCCAGTGAGACCCAGTACTTC	CASSQPGQGASETQYF
NA	once	TRBV29-1	TRBJ1-2	TGCAGCGTTGAAGGCCTGGGTGAGAGCTACACCTTC	CSVEGLGESYTF
NA	NA	TRBV11-1	TRBJ1-1	TGTGCCAGCAGCTTGAACACTGAAGCTTTCTTT	CASSLNTEAFF
NA	NA	TRBV7-8	TRBJ1-2	TGTGCCAGCAGCTTAGGGACTAACTATGGCTACACCTTC	CASSLGTNYGYTF
NA	NA	TRBV7-9	TRBJ1-5	TGTGCCAGCAGCTTAGGTGGGGCCAGGGCCGTCAGTCAGCCCCAGCATTTT	CASSLGGARAVSQPQHF
NA	NA	TRBV5-1	TRBJ1-6	TGCGCCAGCAGCGGGGTGCTAGGATCACCCCTCCACTTT	CASSGVLGSPLHF
NA	NA	TRBV25-1	TRBJ1-1	TGTGCCAGCAGTGAGGGGCTCACTGAAGCTTTCTTT	CASSEGLTEAFF
NA	NA	TRBV9	TRBJ1-4	TGTGCCAGCAGCGTAGGTGGGGAGGGTGAAAAACTGTTTTTT	CASSVGGEGEKLFF
NA	NA	TRBV20-1	TRBJ2-7	TGCAGTGCTAGTTATGGCGAGCAGTACTTC	CSASYGEQYF
NA	NA	TRBV9	TRBJ2-2	TGTGCCAGCAGCGTCCGGTACACCGGGGAGCTGTTTTTT	CASSVRYTGELFF
NA	NA	TRBV11-2	TRBJ2-2	TGTGCCAGCAGCCCGCGGGGCAGGACAAACACCGGGGAGCTGTTTTTT	CASSPRGRTNTGELFF